These 25 T cell receptor beta chains were sequenced from one sample in a study of T cell repertoires in cytomegalovirus infection. TCRdb ran MiXCR on the reads and lists one entry per CDR3 protein. The data hold around 800,000 distinct CDR3 sequences, with approximately 32% observed a single time. Their specific antigens are unknown. The source material was cultured CD8+ T cells from PBMCs, sampled from culture after CMV antigen stimulation. These receptors all come from a human donor in good health (CMV status not recorded). Some clones in this sample may be carry-over from other donors' samples.

For this clonotype: A read error may produce the germline difference seen at one junction end. CDR3 nucleotides: TGTGCTAGCAGCGTCACTAGATCGAACACCGGGGAGCTGTTTTTT. Encoded protein: CASSVTRSNTGELFF. The chain carries TRBV7-4 and TRBJ2-2, with a tentative D call TRBD2 (5 bases). This CDR3 spans 15 amino acids. Germline V CDR1 and CDR2: SGHVT, SQSDAQ.

The chain joins TRBV6-8 to TRBJ2-7; the D is unclear. Trimming took 0 bases from V and 6 from J, leaving 12 bases between them. This CDR3 contains 14 residues. Germline loops: CDR1 MNHGY, CDR2 SAAAGT. CDR3 DNA: TGTGCCAGCAGTTACTCCTACGGCGGCGGCGAGCAGTACGTC. Amino acids: CASSYSYGGGEQYV.

The chain has TRBV5-4 and TRBJ2-2, with 7 bases fitting TRBD1. Looked up from germline, CDR1 is SGHNT and CDR2 is YYREEE (reference sequence). The CDR3 is 16 amino acids. After removal of 5 bases from V and 2 bases from J, the junction contained 9 bases not matched to a gene. In DNA, the CDR3 is TGTGCCAGCAGTTCACCTCAGGGGGAAAACACCGGGGAGCTGTTTTTT. Its protein is CASSSPQGENTGELFF.

At least ten counts were recorded for this clonotype. The V and J genes are TRBV7-9 and TRBJ1-1; D uncertain. The CDR3 consists of 13 residues. The V end was cut by 5 bases, the J end by 4 bases, with 11 bases between. Per germline, CDR1 SEHNR and CDR2 FQNEAQ (reference sequence). The CDR3 sequence: CASSPSVGTEAFF. CDR3 in DNA: TGTGCCAGCAGCCCCTCCGTGGGCACTGAAGCTTTCTTT.

The chain links TRBV2 to TRBJ2-5; 8 bases map to TRBD2. V shed 5 bases, J shed 5 bases, and the junction held 10 bases outside the gene matches. Germline-derived CDR1 and CDR2 are SNHLY and FYNNEI. This CDR3 region has 15 residues. The chain's CDR3 is CASSQWSSGAETQYF. The CDR3 DNA is TGTGCCAGCAGTCAATGGAGTAGCGGGGCGGAGACCCAGTACTTC. Based on the CDR3 plus reference TRBV2 and TRBJ2-5, the full variable domain is EPEVTQTPSHQVTQMGQEVILRCVPISNHLYFYWYRQILGQKVEFLVSFYNNEISEKSEIFDDQFSVERPDGSNFTLKIRSTKLEDSAMYFCASSQWSSGAETQYFGPGTRLLVL.

This CDR3 reads CASSRGLAGQGTGELFF. DNA of the CDR3: TGCGCCAGCAGCCGCGGACTAGCGGGGCAAGGGACCGGGGAGCTGTTTTTT. The chain recombines TRBV4-3 with TRBJ2-2, with TRBD2 matching 12 bases. V lost 4 bases, J lost 5 bases, and 8 bases stayed unmatched. Per germline, CDR1 LGHNA and CDR2 YSLEER. This CDR3 has 17 amino acids.

The chain links TRBV12-5 to TRBJ2-3, with 9 positions matching TRBD1. The junction had 12 bases not matched to a gene; V was cut back by 1 base and J by 4 bases. The length of the CDR3 is 18 residues. From germline, CDR1 is LGHNT and CDR2 FRNRAP. The CDR3 region is CASGLDIFDRGMADTQYF. CDR3 coding DNA: TGTGCTAGTGGTTTGGATATTTTTGACAGGGGGATGGCAGATACGCAGTATTTT.

This clonotype was observed many times. This sequence joins TRBV12-3 or TRBV12-4 and TRBJ2-7; a possible D gene is TRBD1 (6 bases). The V gene lost 6 bases and the J gene lost 3 bases, with 9 bases spanning the gap. The CDR3 covers 12 residues. CDR3 DNA sequence: TGTGCCAGCAGCTACAGGGTCTACGAGCAGTACTTC. Encoded protein: CASSYRVYEQYF.

The V gene is TRBV20-1, the J gene TRBJ2-7, with D possibly being TRBD2 (6 bases). The CDR3 extends over 16 amino acids. Trimming took 3 bases from V and 0 from J, leaving 18 bases between them. CDR1 DFQATT and CDR2 SNEGSKA come from the germline V gene (reference sequence). The CDR3 region has the DNA TGCAGTGCTAGCCACCCAGGGAGGATGAGCTCCTACGAGCAGTACTTC. Protein product: CSASHPGRMSSYEQYF.

The chain joins TRBV14 to TRBJ2-3; D is ambiguous. The germline gives CDR1 SGHDN, CDR2 FVKESK. The CDR3 is 13 amino acids. The V end lost 9 bases, the J end lost 6 bases, and 16 bases lay between the germline ends. The CDR3 here is CASRASGYDTQYF. DNA for the CDR3: TGTGCCAGTCGGGCTTCCGGGTACGATACGCAGTATTTT.

The gene calls are TRBV29-1 and TRBJ2-1, with TRBD1 as a possible D gene (5 bases). Germline CDR1 SQVTM, CDR2 ANQGSEA. V was shortened by 4 bases and J by 7 bases, with 8 bases between the two germline ends. The CDR3 spans 11 residues. The CDR3 DNA sequence: TGCAGCGTTGGGACAAGGAATGAGCAGTTCTTC. Protein sequence: CSVGTRNEQFF.

This clonotype has only a few counts. The V gene is TRBV7-9, the J gene TRBJ2-5; 8 bases align to TRBD1. J gave up 5 bases and V 6 bases, and 11 bases lay outside the gene matches. From germline, CDR1 is SEHNR and CDR2 FQNEAQ (reference sequence). This CDR3 comprises 15 residues. The CDR3, as DNA: TGTGCCAGCAGATCGGCCGGGACAGGAGGGGAGACCCAGTACTTC. Amino acids: CASRSAGTGGETQYF.

On this clonotype: This may stem from a read error, because a much larger clone lies one nucleotide away. This chain joins TRBV4-1 and TRBJ1-4, with D possibly being TRBD1 (6 bases). The CDR3 contains 13 residues. Germline V gene lookup returns CDR1 MGHRA and CDR2 YSYEKL. Here the CDR3 reads CASSQAGDEKLFF. In DNA, the CDR3 is TGTGCCAGCAGCCAAGCAGGGGACGAAAAACTGTTTTTT.

This clonotype was detected a few times. V is TRBV5-6 and J is TRBJ2-7; 8 bases are shared with TRBD1. CDR3 size: 17 residues. The ends lost 7 bases at V and 4 bases at J; junction bases unmatched: 19. The V gene's germline CDR1 is SGHDT and CDR2 YYEEEE. The CDR3 sequence is CASFRDGTGPFEYEQYF. The CDR3, as DNA: TGTGCCAGCTTTCGGGACGGGACAGGTCCTTTTGAATACGAGCAGTACTTC.

The chain couples TRBV19 to TRBJ2-5; TRBD1 agrees at 10 bases. The CDR3 consists of 19 residues. Germline V gives CDR1 LNHDA, CDR2 SQIVND (reference sequence). Trimming at V came to 7 bases and at J to 5 bases, leaving 22 bases not matched to a gene. The CDR3 loop reads CASNMDRQGAIPDRETQYF. As DNA, the CDR3 is TGTGCCAGTAATATGGACCGACAGGGGGCAATACCGGACCGGGAGACCCAGTACTTC.

This clonotype was observed a handful of times. The V and J genes are TRBV19 and TRBJ2-4; weak D call: TRBD2 (5 bases). Trimming took off 7 bases at V and 8 bases at J, with 21 bases between the two ends. Looked up from germline, CDR1 is LNHDA and CDR2 is SQIVND (reference sequence). This CDR3 is 15 amino acids long. The CDR3 DNA is TGTGCCAGTACCCAGGCCGGGGATGTTTCGGACATTCAGTACTTC. Translated: CASTQAGDVSDIQYF.

The chain joins TRBV5-6 to TRBJ2-1, with 8 bases that match TRBD1. The CDR3 extends over 15 amino acids. V was pared by 0 bases and J by 4 bases, with 3 bases of the junction left unmatched. Germline V gene lookup returns CDR1 SGHDT and CDR2 YYEEEE. This CDR3 is CASSLGTGRYNEQFF. The CDR3 bases are TGTGCCAGCAGCTTGGGGACAGGGAGATACAATGAGCAGTTCTTC.

The rearrangement joins TRBV3-1 to TRBJ1-4; tentative D call: TRBD1 (6 bases). The V end lost 0 bases, the J end lost 6 bases, and 17 bases lay between the germline ends. The CDR3 extends over 17 amino acids. From germline, CDR1 is LGHDT and CDR2 YNNKEL (reference sequence). The CDR3 coding sequence is TGTGCCAGCAGCCAAGAAAGTTCAGGGGCGACCGATGAAAAACTGTTTTTT. This gives the protein CASSQESSGATDEKLFF. The full variable domain, in which reference TRBV3-1 and TRBJ1-4 provide the parts outside the CDR3, is DTAVSQTPKYLVTQMGNDKSIKCEQNLGHDTMYWYKQDSKKFLKIMFSYNNKELIINETVPNRFSPKSPDKAHLNLHINSLELGDSAVYFCASSQESSGATDEKLFFGSGTQLSVL.

The chain recombines TRBV20-1 with TRBJ1-4; tentative D call: TRBD1 (6 bases). Trimming pared 4 bases from V and 2 bases from J, leaving 14 bases between. The CDR3 sequence is 15 residues long. Germline V gene sequence: CDR1 DFQATT, CDR2 SNEGSKA (reference sequence). CDR3 amino acids: CSATGLTGTNEKLFF. DNA for the CDR3: TGCAGTGCTACAGGTCTCACAGGGACTAATGAAAAACTGTTTTTT.

The table lists this clonotype with a few counts. The chain recombines TRBV20-1 with TRBJ1-1, with 7 positions matching TRBD1. There are 13 residues in the CDR3. CDR1 DFQATT and CDR2 SNEGSKA come from the germline V gene (reference sequence). Germline trimming cut 6 bases from V and 3 bases from J; bases unmatched to any gene: 7. The CDR3: CSAKTGRDTEAFF. CDR3 sequence (DNA): TGCAGTGCAAAGACAGGGCGAGACACTGAAGCTTTCTTT.

Only a few counts were recorded for this clonotype. The chain couples TRBV6-5 to TRBJ2-3, with 7 bases that match TRBD2. With V trimmed by 8 bases and J by 0 bases, 14 bases remained unmatched. Germline V gives CDR1 MNHEY, CDR2 SVGAGI. The CDR3 contains 17 residues. CDR3 region: CASRVSAGDFSTDTQYF. In nucleotides, the CDR3 is TGTGCCAGCCGCGTTTCTGCGGGGGACTTTAGCACAGATACGCAGTATTTT.

This clonotype showed up just a few times. The chain is built from TRBV2 and TRBJ1-1; no clear D gene. Trimming took off 4 bases at V and 5 bases at J, with 5 bases between the two ends. This CDR3 is built from 11 residues. Looked up from germline, CDR1 is SNHLY and CDR2 is FYNNEI. CDR3 amino acids: CASSARTEAFF. The CDR3 DNA sequence: TGTGCCAGCAGTGCACGGACTGAAGCTTTCTTT.

This clonotype was seen only a few times. The chain recombines TRBV7-8 with TRBJ2-7; 7 bases are a match to TRBD1. V trimming: 5 bases; J trimming: 3 bases; junction bases outside the gene matches: 10. This CDR3 has 15 residues. CDR1 and CDR2 from the germline V gene are SGHVS and FQNEAQ. CDR3 sequence (DNA): TGTGCCAGCAGCCCGAGAACAGGGGAATACTACGAGCAGTACGTC. It specifies CASSPRTGEYYEQYV.

Many counts were recorded for this clonotype. This chain connects TRBV6-1 to TRBJ1-6; D perhaps matches TRBD1 (5 bases). Trimming cost V 10 bases and J 7 bases, with 14 bases left between them. The CDR3 is 13 residues long. Germline V gene data show CDR1 as MNHNS and CDR2 as SASEGT. As DNA, the CDR3 is TGTGCCACCCCGGGACCCTCAAATTCACCCCTCCACTTT. Its protein is CATPGPSNSPLHF.

This clonotype has just one count. V is TRBV19 and J is TRBJ2-5; perhaps TRBD2 as D (6 bases). The CDR3 is 15 residues long. Trimming shortened V by 5 bases and J by 2 bases, and 15 bases separated the two germline ends. CDR1 LNHDA and CDR2 SQIVND come from the germline V gene (reference sequence). The CDR3 bases are TGTGCCAGTAGTTCCTGGGTGGAGGGTCAAGAGACCCAGTACTTC. It translates to CASSSWVEGQETQYF.